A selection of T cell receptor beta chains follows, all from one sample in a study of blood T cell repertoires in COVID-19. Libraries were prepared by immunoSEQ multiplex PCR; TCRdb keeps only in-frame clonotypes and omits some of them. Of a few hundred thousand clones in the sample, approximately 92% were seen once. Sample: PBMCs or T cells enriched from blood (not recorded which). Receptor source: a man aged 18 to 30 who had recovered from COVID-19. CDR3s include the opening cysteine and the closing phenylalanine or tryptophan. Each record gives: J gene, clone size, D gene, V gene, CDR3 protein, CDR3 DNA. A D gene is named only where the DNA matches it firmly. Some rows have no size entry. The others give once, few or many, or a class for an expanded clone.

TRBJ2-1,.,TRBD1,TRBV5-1,CASSWDDRDNEQFF,TGCGCCAGCAGCTGGGATGACAGGGACAATGAGCAGTTCTTC
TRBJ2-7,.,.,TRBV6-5,CASTDSLYEQYF,TGTGCCAGCACCGACAGTTTATACGAGCAGTACTTC
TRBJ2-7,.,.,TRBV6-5,CASSSDRYEQYF,TGTGCCAGCAGTTCCGACAGGTACGAGCAGTACTTC
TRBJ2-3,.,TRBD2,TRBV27,CASRRTSGSTSTDTQYF,TGTGCCAGCAGACGGACTAGCGGGAGCACTAGCACAGATACGCAGTATTTT
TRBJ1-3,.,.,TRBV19,CASSTRHSGNTIYF,TGTGCCAGTAGTACAAGACATAGTGGAAACACCATATATTTT
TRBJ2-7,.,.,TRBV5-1,CASSPPQGNEQYF,TGCGCCAGCAGCCCGCCCCAGGGTAACGAGCAGTACTTC
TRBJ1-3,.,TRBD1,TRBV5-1,CASSPGTGGNTIYF,TGCGCCAGCAGCCCTGGGACAGGGGGAAACACCATATATTTT
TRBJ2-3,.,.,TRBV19,CASRSLGQRPTDTQYF,TGTGCCAGTAGATCCCTCGGGCAGCGGCCCACAGATACGCAGTATTTT
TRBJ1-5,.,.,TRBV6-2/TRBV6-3,CASSSTRGWYSNQPQHF,TGTGCCAGCAGTTCAACTAGGGGGTGGTATAGCAATCAGCCCCAGCATTTT
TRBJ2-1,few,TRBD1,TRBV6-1,CASSEAGTGYGEQFF,TGTGCCAGCAGTGAAGCCGGGACAGGCTACGGTGAGCAGTTCTTC
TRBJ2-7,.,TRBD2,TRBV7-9,CASSLPPRLATTLQYF,TGTGCCAGCAGCCTACCTCCGCGACTAGCGACGACTTTGCAGTACTTC
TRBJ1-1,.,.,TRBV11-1,CASSFPNTEAFF,TGTGCCAGCAGCTTTCCTAACACTGAAGCTTTCTTT
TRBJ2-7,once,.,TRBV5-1,CASSLADTGTEQYF,TGCGCCAGCAGCTTGGCCGATACAGGGACCGAGCAGTACTTC
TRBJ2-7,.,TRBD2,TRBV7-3,CASSLTAGTRDEQYF,TGTGCCAGCAGCTTAACAGCGGGAACAAGGGACGAGCAGTACTTC
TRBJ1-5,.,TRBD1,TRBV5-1,CASSLGPGQGHQPQHF,TGCGCCAGCAGCTTGGGGCCGGGACAGGGCCATCAGCCCCAGCATTTT
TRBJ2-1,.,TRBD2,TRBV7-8,CASSLAPKREGFNEQFF,TGTGCCAGCAGCTTAGCGCCAAAACGGGAGGGTTTCAATGAGCAGTTCTTC
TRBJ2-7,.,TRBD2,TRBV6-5,CASTQRGAVEQYF,TGTGCCAGCACCCAGCGGGGAGCGGTGGAGCAGTACTTC
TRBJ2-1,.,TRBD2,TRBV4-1,CASSQPTSGRNNEQFF,TGCGCCAGCAGCCAGCCAACTAGCGGGAGGAACAATGAGCAGTTCTTC